These T cell receptor beta chains were read from a single sample in a study of T cell responses to AZD1222 COVID-19 vaccine. TCRdb's copy holds only in-frame clones and misses some; the assay was immunoSEQ multiplex PCR. The sample holds about 120,000 clones; less than 90% are singletons and the top ten take 6.5% to 9%. This specimen consisted of peripheral blood, obtained on day 0 of AZD1222 vaccination. These receptors all stem from an adult in good health. CDR3s include the opening cysteine and the closing phenylalanine or tryptophan. Each record gives: V gene, J gene, D gene, clone size, CDR3 protein, CDR3 DNA. The D gene is left open where the match is weak. Clone sizes are given selectively: once, few, many, or a class where the clone is expanded.

v_gene: TRBV27; j_gene: TRBJ2-5; d_gene: .; abundance: .; CDR3aa: CASSLKHQETQYF; CDR3nt: TGTGCCAGCAGTTTAAAACATCAAGAGACCCAGTACTTC
v_gene: TRBV28; j_gene: TRBJ2-2; d_gene: TRBD2; abundance: .; CDR3aa: CASSQRLAVNTGELFF; CDR3nt: TGTGCCAGCAGCCAAAGACTAGCGGTGAACACCGGGGAGCTGTTTTTT
v_gene: TRBV5-1; j_gene: TRBJ1-6; d_gene: .; abundance: .; CDR3aa: CASSKSTTDSPLHF; CDR3nt: TGCGCCAGCAGCAAAAGCACAACCGATTCACCCCTCCACTTT
v_gene: TRBV19; j_gene: TRBJ1-1; d_gene: .; abundance: .; CDR3aa: CASRTGPNTEAFF; CDR3nt: TGTGCCAGTAGGACGGGACCGAACACTGAAGCTTTCTTT
v_gene: TRBV2; j_gene: TRBJ1-3; d_gene: .; abundance: .; CDR3aa: CASSEGGLRGTIYF; CDR3nt: TGTGCCAGCTCCGAGGGGGGTCTAAGGGGCACCATATATTTT
v_gene: TRBV7-9; j_gene: TRBJ1-5; d_gene: TRBD1; abundance: .; CDR3aa: CASSPTGFDQPQHF; CDR3nt: TGTGCCAGCAGTCCGACAGGGTTCGATCAGCCCCAGCATTTT
v_gene: TRBV29-1; j_gene: TRBJ1-1; d_gene: .; abundance: .; CDR3aa: CSVELGPQGITEAFF; CDR3nt: TGCAGCGTTGAATTGGGGCCGCAAGGGATCACTGAAGCTTTCTTT
v_gene: TRBV30; j_gene: TRBJ2-3; d_gene: TRBD2; abundance: .; CDR3aa: CAWSAGRADTQYF; CDR3nt: TGTGCCTGGAGTGCCGGGAGGGCAGATACGCAGTATTTT
v_gene: TRBV11-2; j_gene: TRBJ2-1; d_gene: .; abundance: .; CDR3aa: CASSLDRSSYNEQFF; CDR3nt: TGTGCCAGCAGCTTAGACCGGAGCTCCTACAATGAGCAGTTCTTC
v_gene: TRBV27; j_gene: TRBJ2-7; d_gene: TRBD1; abundance: .; CDR3aa: CASSASQGALNYEQYF; CDR3nt: TGTGCCAGCAGTGCATCACAGGGGGCGTTGAACTACGAGCAGTACTTC
v_gene: TRBV5-6; j_gene: TRBJ2-7; d_gene: TRBD1; abundance: .; CDR3aa: CASSSRQGPYEQYF; CDR3nt: TGTGCCAGCAGCTCTAGACAGGGGCCCTACGAGCAGTACTTC
v_gene: TRBV4-1; j_gene: TRBJ2-3; d_gene: TRBD1; abundance: .; CDR3aa: CASSPGQGYLDTQYF; CDR3nt: TGCGCCAGCAGCCCGGGACAGGGTTATCTGGATACGCAGTATTTT
v_gene: TRBV6-2/TRBV6-3; j_gene: TRBJ2-1; d_gene: .; abundance: .; CDR3aa: CASSPPGQDIPYNEQFF; CDR3nt: TGTGCCAGCAGTCCCCCGGGACAAGACATTCCTTACAATGAGCAGTTCTTC
v_gene: TRBV9; j_gene: TRBJ2-1; d_gene: TRBD1; abundance: once; CDR3aa: CASSERQGNEQFF; CDR3nt: TGTGCCAGCAGCGAGAGACAGGGCAATGAGCAGTTCTTC
v_gene: TRBV11-3; j_gene: TRBJ2-2; d_gene: .; abundance: .; CDR3aa: CASSLGRNTGELFF; CDR3nt: TGTGCCAGCAGCTTAGGGCGCAACACCGGGGAGCTGTTTTTT
v_gene: TRBV30; j_gene: TRBJ1-2; d_gene: .; abundance: .; CDR3aa: CAWSVGALYGYTF; CDR3nt: TGTGCCTGGAGTGTCGGGGCTCTCTATGGCTACACCTTC
v_gene: TRBV6-5; j_gene: TRBJ2-7; d_gene: .; abundance: .; CDR3aa: CASSHGGATYEQYF; CDR3nt: TGTGCCAGCAGTCACGGTGGGGCAACCTACGAGCAGTACTTC
v_gene: TRBV13; j_gene: TRBJ2-7; d_gene: .; abundance: .; CDR3aa: CASGPEQYF; CDR3nt: TGTGCCAGCGGACCTGAGCAGTACTTC
v_gene: TRBV18; j_gene: TRBJ2-7; d_gene: TRBD2; abundance: .; CDR3aa: CASSPGGAEQYF; CDR3nt: TGTGCCAGCTCACCCGGGGGGGCCGAGCAGTACTTC
v_gene: TRBV5-1; j_gene: TRBJ2-5; d_gene: .; abundance: .; CDR3aa: CASREQQETQYF; CDR3nt: TGCGCCAGCAGGGAACAGCAAGAGACCCAGTACTTC
v_gene: TRBV9; j_gene: TRBJ1-2; d_gene: TRBD1; abundance: few; CDR3aa: CASSGGQGLSGYTF; CDR3nt: TGTGCCAGCAGCGGGGGACAGGGCCTGAGCGGCTACACCTTC
v_gene: TRBV7-2; j_gene: TRBJ1-5; d_gene: TRBD1; abundance: .; CDR3aa: CASTPRGGGPNQPQHF; CDR3nt: TGTGCCAGCACCCCCCGGGGAGGGGGCCCTAATCAGCCCCAGCATTTT
v_gene: TRBV4-1; j_gene: TRBJ1-4; d_gene: TRBD1; abundance: once; CDR3aa: CASSQGRGQENEKLFF; CDR3nt: TGCGCCAGCAGCCAGGGTAGGGGACAGGAGAATGAAAAACTGTTTTTT
v_gene: TRBV29-1; j_gene: TRBJ1-4; d_gene: .; abundance: .; CDR3aa: CSVLGGTKLFF; CDR3nt: TGCAGCGTTTTGGGGGGGACCAAACTGTTTTTT
v_gene: TRBV5-1; j_gene: TRBJ2-3; d_gene: .; abundance: .; CDR3aa: CASSLGLSVTDTQYF; CDR3nt: TGCGCCAGCAGCTTGGGGTTATCAGTGACAGATACGCAGTATTTT
v_gene: TRBV5-4; j_gene: TRBJ2-3; d_gene: .; abundance: .; CDR3aa: CASGLRGAGDTQYF; CDR3nt: TGTGCCAGCGGACTTCGGGGGGCTGGAGATACGCAGTATTTT